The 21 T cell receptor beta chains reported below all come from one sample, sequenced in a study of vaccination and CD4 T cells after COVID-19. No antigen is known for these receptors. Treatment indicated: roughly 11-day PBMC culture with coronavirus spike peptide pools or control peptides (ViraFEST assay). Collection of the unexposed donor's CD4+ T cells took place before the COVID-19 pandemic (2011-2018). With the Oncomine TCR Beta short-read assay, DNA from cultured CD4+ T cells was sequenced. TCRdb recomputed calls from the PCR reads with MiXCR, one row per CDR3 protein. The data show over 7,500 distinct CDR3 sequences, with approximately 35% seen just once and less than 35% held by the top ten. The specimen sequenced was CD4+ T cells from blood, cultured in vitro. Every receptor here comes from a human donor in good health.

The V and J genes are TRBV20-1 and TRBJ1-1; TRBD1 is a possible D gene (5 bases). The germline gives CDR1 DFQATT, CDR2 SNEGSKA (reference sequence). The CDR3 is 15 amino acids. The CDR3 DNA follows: TGCACCAGAGGGGCATCTTCTGCTTGGAACACTGAAGCTTTCTTT. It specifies CTRGASSAWNTEAFF.

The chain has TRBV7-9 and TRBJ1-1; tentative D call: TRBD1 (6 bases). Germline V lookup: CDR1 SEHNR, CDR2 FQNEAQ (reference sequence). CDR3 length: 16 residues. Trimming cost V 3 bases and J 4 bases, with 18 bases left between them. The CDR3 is CASSFPPGGTSTEAFF. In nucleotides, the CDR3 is TGTGCCAGCAGCTTCCCCCCGGGGGGCACCAGCACTGAAGCTTTCTTT. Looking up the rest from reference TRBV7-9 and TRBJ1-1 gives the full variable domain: DTGVSQNPRHKITKRGQNVTFRCDPISEHNRLYWYRQTLGQGPEFLTYFQNEAQLEKSRLLSDRFSAERPKGSFSTLEIQRTEQGDSAMYLCASSFPPGGTSTEAFFGQGTRLTVV.

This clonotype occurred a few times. The CDR3 here is CSARALAGTTVYEQYF. CDR3 sequence (DNA): TGCAGTGCTAGGGCCCTAGCGGGGACAACGGTCTACGAGCAGTACTTC. This chain links TRBV20-1 with TRBJ2-7, with 9 bases aligning to TRBD2. Germline assignment: CDR1 DFQATT and CDR2 SNEGSKA (reference sequence). With V trimmed by 3 bases and J by 3 bases, 12 bases remained unmatched. The CDR3 is 16 residues long.

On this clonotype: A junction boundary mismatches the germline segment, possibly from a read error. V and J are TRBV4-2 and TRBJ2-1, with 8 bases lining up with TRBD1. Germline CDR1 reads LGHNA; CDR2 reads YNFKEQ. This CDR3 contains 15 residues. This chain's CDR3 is CVSSPQGANDNEQFF. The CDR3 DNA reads TGTGTCAGCAGCCCTCAGGGGGCTAACGACAATGAGCAGTTCTTC.

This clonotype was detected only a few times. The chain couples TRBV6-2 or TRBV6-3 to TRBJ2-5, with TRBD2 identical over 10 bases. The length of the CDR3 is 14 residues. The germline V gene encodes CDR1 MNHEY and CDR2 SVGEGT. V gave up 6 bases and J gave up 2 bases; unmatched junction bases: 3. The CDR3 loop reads CASRNSGGQETQYF. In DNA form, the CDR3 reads TGTGCCAGCAGAAATAGCGGGGGGCAAGAGACCCAGTACTTC.

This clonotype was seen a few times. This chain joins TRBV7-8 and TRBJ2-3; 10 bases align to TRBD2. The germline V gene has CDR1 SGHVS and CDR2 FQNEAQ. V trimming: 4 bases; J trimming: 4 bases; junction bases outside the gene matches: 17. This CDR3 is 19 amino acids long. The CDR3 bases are TGTGCCAGCAGCTCCGGACTAGCGGACTCCACGGGGGGGGCAGATACGCAGTATTTT. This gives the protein CASSSGLADSTGGADTQYF.

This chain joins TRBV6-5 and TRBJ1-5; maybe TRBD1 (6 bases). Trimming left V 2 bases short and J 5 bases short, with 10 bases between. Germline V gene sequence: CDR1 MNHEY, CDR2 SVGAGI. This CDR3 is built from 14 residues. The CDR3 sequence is CASSYGGRDQPQHF. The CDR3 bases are TGTGCCAGCAGTTACGGGGGCAGGGATCAGCCCCAGCATTTT.

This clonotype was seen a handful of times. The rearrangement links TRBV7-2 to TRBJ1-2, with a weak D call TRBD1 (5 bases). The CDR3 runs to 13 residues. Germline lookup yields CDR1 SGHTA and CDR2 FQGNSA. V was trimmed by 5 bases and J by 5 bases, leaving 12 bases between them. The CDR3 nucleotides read TGTGCCAGCAGCGGGGGGGACTTTTATGGCTACACCTTC. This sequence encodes CASSGGDFYGYTF.

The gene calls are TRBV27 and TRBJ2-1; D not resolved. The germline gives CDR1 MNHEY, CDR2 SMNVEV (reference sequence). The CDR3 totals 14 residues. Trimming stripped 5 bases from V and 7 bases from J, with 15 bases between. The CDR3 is CASSPPRVSNEQFF. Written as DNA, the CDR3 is TGTGCCAGCAGTCCCCCCCGAGTTTCGAATGAGCAGTTCTTC.

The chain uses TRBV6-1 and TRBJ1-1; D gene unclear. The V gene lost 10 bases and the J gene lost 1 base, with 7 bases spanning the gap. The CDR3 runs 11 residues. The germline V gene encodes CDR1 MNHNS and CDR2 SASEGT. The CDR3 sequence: CAIGRNTEAFF. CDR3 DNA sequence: TGTGCCATAGGGAGGAACACTGAAGCTTTCTTT.

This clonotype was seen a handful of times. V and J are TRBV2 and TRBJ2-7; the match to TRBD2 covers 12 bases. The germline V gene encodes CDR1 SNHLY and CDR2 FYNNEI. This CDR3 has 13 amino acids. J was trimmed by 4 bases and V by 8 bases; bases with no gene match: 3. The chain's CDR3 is CASQGLAGYEQYF. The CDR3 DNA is TGTGCCAGCCAAGGACTAGCGGGGTACGAGCAGTACTTC.

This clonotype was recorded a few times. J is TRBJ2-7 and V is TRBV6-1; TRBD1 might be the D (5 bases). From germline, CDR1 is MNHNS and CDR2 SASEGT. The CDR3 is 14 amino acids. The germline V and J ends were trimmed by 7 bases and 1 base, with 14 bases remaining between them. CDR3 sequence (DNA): TGTGCCAGCACCCAGGGTAGGGTATCCTACGAGCAGTACTTC. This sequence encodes CASTQGRVSYEQYF.

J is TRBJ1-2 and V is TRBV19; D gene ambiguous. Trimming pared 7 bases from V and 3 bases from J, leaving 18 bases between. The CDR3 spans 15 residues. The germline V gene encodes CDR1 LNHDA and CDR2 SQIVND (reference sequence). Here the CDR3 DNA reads TGTGCCAGTAAAAAGGCCCCACTAACAGACTATGGCTACACCTTC. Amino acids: CASKKAPLTDYGYTF.

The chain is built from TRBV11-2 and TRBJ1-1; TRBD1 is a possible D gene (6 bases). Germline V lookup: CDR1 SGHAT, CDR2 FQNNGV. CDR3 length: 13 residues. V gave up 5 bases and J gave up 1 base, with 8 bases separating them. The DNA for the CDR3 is TGTGCCAGCAGCCAACAGGGGAACACTGAAGCTTTCTTT. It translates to CASSQQGNTEAFF.

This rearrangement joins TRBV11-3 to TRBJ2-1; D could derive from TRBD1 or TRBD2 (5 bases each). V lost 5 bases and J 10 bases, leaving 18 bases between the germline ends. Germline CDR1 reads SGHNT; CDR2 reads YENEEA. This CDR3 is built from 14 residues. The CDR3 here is CASSDNRWGYEQFF. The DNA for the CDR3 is TGTGCCAGCAGCGACAATAGGTGGGGGTACGAGCAGTTCTTC.

This chain's CDR3 is CASSFGDNTEAFF. The CDR3 nucleotides are TGCGCCAGCAGCTTTGGAGACAACACTGAAGCTTTCTTT. The gene calls are TRBV5-1 and TRBJ1-1; no firm D call. This CDR3 is built from 13 residues. Germline V gene data show CDR1 as SGHRS and CDR2 as YFSETQ. Trimming removed 2 bases from V and 2 bases from J, with 7 bases in between.

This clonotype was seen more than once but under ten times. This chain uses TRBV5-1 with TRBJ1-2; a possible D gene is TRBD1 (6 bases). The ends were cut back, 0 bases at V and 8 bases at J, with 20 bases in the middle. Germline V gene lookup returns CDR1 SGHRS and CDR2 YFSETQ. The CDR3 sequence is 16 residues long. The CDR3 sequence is CASSLVEADQGFGYTF. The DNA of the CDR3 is TGCGCCAGCAGCTTGGTTGAGGCAGACCAGGGGTTCGGCTACACCTTC.

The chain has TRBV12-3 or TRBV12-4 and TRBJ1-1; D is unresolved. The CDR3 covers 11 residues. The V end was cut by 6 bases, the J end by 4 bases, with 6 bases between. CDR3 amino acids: CASREGTEAFF. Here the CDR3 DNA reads TGTGCCAGCAGGGAGGGCACTGAAGCTTTCTTT.

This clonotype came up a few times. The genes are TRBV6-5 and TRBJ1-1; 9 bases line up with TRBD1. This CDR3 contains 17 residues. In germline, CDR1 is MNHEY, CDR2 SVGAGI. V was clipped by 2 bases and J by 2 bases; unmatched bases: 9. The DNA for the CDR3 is TGTGCCAGCAGTTACGCGGGACAGGGAGGGGGTAACACTGAAGCTTTCTTT. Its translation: CASSYAGQGGGNTEAFF.

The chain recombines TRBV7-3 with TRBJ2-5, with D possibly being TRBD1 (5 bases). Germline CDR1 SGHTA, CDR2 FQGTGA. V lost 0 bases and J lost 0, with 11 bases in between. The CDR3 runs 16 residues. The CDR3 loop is CASSLTGQMNQETQYF. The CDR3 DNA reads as TGTGCCAGCAGCTTAACGGGGCAGATGAACCAAGAGACCCAGTACTTC.

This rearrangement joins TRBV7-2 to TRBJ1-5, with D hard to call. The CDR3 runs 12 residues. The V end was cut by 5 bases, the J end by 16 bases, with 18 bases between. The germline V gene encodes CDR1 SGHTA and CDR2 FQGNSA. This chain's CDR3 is CASSADNFIIHF. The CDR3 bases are TGTGCCAGCAGCGCCGACAACTTCATCATTCATTTT.